The 3 T cell receptor beta chains below were found in one sample sequenced in a study of T cells in localized non-small cell lung cancer. Assay used: immunoSEQ multiplex PCR; TCRdb lists only in-frame clones, some missing. The sample has approximately 10,000 clones, nearly 90% seen once; the top ten hold about 2.4%. The sequencing here drew on peripheral blood, taken before any cancer treatment. Receptors originate from a female donor over 55 with stage II squamous cell lung carcinoma.

V gene TRBV5-6 combines with J gene TRBJ2-3; D perhaps matches TRBD2 (5 bases). Per the germline V gene, CDR1 is SGHDT and CDR2 is YYEEEE. The CDR3 loop spans 14 amino acids. With 9 bases removed from V and 1 base from J, the gap between germline ends came to 15 bases. CDR3 region: CATRAAGGTDTQYF. In DNA form, the CDR3 reads TGTGCCACCCGAGCGGCCGGGGGCACAGATACGCAGTATTTT.

The V call is TRBV19, the J call TRBJ1-1; D is uncertain. Trimming cost V 0 bases and J 4 bases, with 6 bases left between them. Germline V gene lookup returns CDR1 LNHDA and CDR2 SQIVND (reference sequence). The length of the CDR3 is 13 residues. The DNA for the CDR3 is TGTGCCAGTAGTATAGAAGGGAGCACTGAAGCTTTCTTT. Encoded protein: CASSIEGSTEAFF.

This chain uses TRBV6-5 with TRBJ1-1; 7 bases match TRBD1. Trimming at V came to 6 bases and at J to 11 bases, leaving 12 bases not matched to a gene. The CDR3 is 13 residues long. The V gene's germline CDR1 is MNHEY and CDR2 SVGAGI. The CDR3, as DNA: TGTGCCAGCAGGCCACAGGGGTCCTTTGTGGCTTTCTTT. Translating gives CASRPQGSFVAFF.